This T cell receptor (beta chain) was retrieved from a study of CD8 T cells in ankylosing spondylitis. Study-wide findings and caveats: It appeared that ankylosing spondylitis blood was characterized by a TCR beta motif of about eight highly homologous variants.

TCRdb reprocessed the 5' RACE reads via MiXCR and lists one record per CDR3 protein. The sample holds roughly 130,000 distinct CDR3 sequences; about an eighth are singletons and the top ten take roughly 3%. This clonotype was detected ten times or more. What it recognizes is unknown. Germline CDR1 and CDR2: SEHNR and FQNEAQ (reference sequence). There are 15 residues in the CDR3. Unmatched junction bases numbered 6, after V lost 5 bases and J lost 1 base. This TCR came from a female donor with ankylosing spondylitis or in good health (not recorded which). The chain carries TRBV7-9 and TRBJ2-5; 8 bases map to TRBD1. The sample consisted of blood, either unsorted or a sorted T cell fraction (not recorded which). CDR3 sequence (DNA): TGTGCCAGCAGCGGGGGGACAGGATCCCAAGAGACCCAGTACTTC. The encoded protein is CASSGGTGSQETQYF.